Included here is one T cell receptor beta chain sequence, with context. This sample stems from a study of cytomegalovirus exposure and HLA in healthy donors. Primers: 60 Vbeta forward and 13 Jbeta reverse. The data were produced by immunoSEQ multiplex PCR, yet TCRdb's version contains in-frame clones alone and is incomplete. The sample has around 110,000 clones; around 74% are singletons. CDR1 and CDR2 from the germline V gene are MDHEN and SYDVKM. This CDR3 comprises 16 residues. V gave up 6 bases and J gave up 1 base; unmatched junction bases: 11. This clonotype was sampled from a woman aged 18-35 years in good health and CMV-seronegative. The V and J genes are TRBV28 and TRBJ1-1, with 7 bases matching TRBD1. Specimen: PBMCs. CDR3 loop: CASSPWSTGPNTEAFF. CDR3 nucleotides: TGTGCCAGCAGCCCCTGGTCGACAGGGCCGAACACTGAAGCTTTCTTT.